This T cell receptor beta chain was recovered during a study of shared clonotypes between healthy human individuals. Assay runs were performed at deep level. The repertoire was sequenced with immunoSEQ multiplex PCR; TCRdb's copy has only in-frame clones and lacks some. There are about 480,000 clones in the sample; roughly 79% occur only once, and 9.5% to 15% lies in the top ten. CDR1 MDHEN and CDR2 SYDVKM come from the germline V gene. The CDR3 is 13 amino acids. With 6 bases removed from V and 7 bases from J, the gap between germline ends came to 15 bases. Healthy HIV-negative adults without recent acute infections or vaccinations served as donors. About 90 million PBMCs were counted before genomic DNA extraction.

This chain connects TRBV28 to TRBJ1-2, with no clear D. Sequencing was performed on PBMCs. This sequence was found in a woman in her 40s in good health. Some clones in this sample may be carry-over from other donors' samples. CDR3 DNA: TGTGCCAGCAGAAAACCCGCGTCTTCTGGCTACACCTTC. It is translated as CASRKPASSGYTF.